Shown below are 10 T cell receptor beta chains from a single sample sequenced in a study of blood T cell repertoires in COVID-19. The assay was immunoSEQ multiplex PCR, and TCRdb's table has in-frame clones only and misses some. The profile covers hundreds of thousands of clones, with about 90% appearing a single time and around 12% taken by the ten largest. Sequenced sample: peripheral blood. The source is a woman aged 18-35 years who had recovered from COVID-19.

The chain links TRBV27 to TRBJ1-2, with 7 bases lining up with TRBD1. This CDR3 comprises 14 residues. V shed 5 bases and J 6 bases; nucleotides not matched to a gene: 9. The germline CDR1 and CDR2 sequences are MNHEY and SMNVEV (reference sequence). CDR3 region: CASSPSGGWDGYTF. The CDR3 DNA sequence: TGTGCCAGCAGTCCTTCAGGGGGGTGGGATGGCTACACCTTC.

The chain uses TRBV5-4 and TRBJ2-7, with TRBD2 identical over 14 bases. The germline gives CDR1 SGHNT, CDR2 YYREEE (reference sequence). The CDR3 extends over 19 amino acids. Trimming cost V 4 bases and J 0 bases; bases outside gene matches: 12. CDR3 sequence: CASSTPGTSGRGDSYEQYF. DNA of the CDR3: TGTGCCAGCAGCACGCCCGGGACTAGCGGGAGAGGGGACTCCTACGAGCAGTACTTC.

The rearrangement links TRBV4-3 to TRBJ2-3; possible D gene TRBD2, 6 bases. The length of the CDR3 is 14 residues. Trimming stripped 8 bases from V and 2 bases from J, with 14 bases between. Germline CDR1 LGHNA, CDR2 YSLEER. CDR3 region: CASSGTASTDTQYF. CDR3 sequence (DNA): TGCGCCAGCTCAGGGACTGCTTCCACAGATACGCAGTATTTT.

The chain has TRBV7-3 and TRBJ2-3; TRBD2 matches 12 bases. There are 15 residues in the CDR3. The germline CDR1 and CDR2 sequences are SGHTA and FQGTGA. V dropped 2 bases and J dropped 5; count of bases not matched to a gene: 2. The DNA for the CDR3 is TGTGCCAGCAGCTTACGACTAGCGGGAGTAGATACGCAGTATTTT. Protein sequence: CASSLRLAGVDTQYF.

The chain is built from TRBV7-2 and TRBJ2-3, with TRBD2 identical over 15 bases. This CDR3 is 17 amino acids long. CDR1 is SGHTA, CDR2 FQGNSA, per germline. Germline trimming cut 5 bases from V and 6 bases from J; bases unmatched to any gene: 9. The CDR3 DNA reads TGTGCCAGCAGCCCGGCCGGACTAGCGGGAGGGCCGGATACGCAGTATTTT. Its protein product is CASSPAGLAGGPDTQYF.

The V gene is TRBV7-2, the J gene TRBJ2-1; TRBD2 matches at 16 bases. Per the germline V gene, CDR1 is SGHTA and CDR2 is FQGNSA. The CDR3 loop spans 15 amino acids. The V and J ends lost 5 bases and 14 bases, in that order; junction bases with no gene match: 9. This chain's CDR3 is CASSRLPGTSGREFF. In nucleotides, the CDR3 is TGTGCCAGCAGCCGCCTCCCCGGGACTAGCGGGAGGGAGTTCTTC.

The chain joins TRBV7-6 to TRBJ2-3; tentatively, D is TRBD1 (5 bases). Germline V CDR1 and CDR2: SGHVS, FNYEAQ. The CDR3 covers 16 residues. Trimming took off 5 bases at V and 5 bases at J, with 20 bases between the two ends. CDR3 region: CASSPPQGVYLDTQYF. In DNA form, the CDR3 reads TGTGCCAGCAGCCCCCCCCAGGGTGTATATTTAGATACGCAGTATTTT.

The chain carries TRBV4-2 and TRBJ2-1; 15 positions match TRBD2. CDR1 is LGHNA, CDR2 YNFKEQ, per germline. V trimming: 3 bases; J trimming: 4 bases; junction bases outside the gene matches: 13. The CDR3 has 20 amino acids. In DNA, the CDR3 is TGTGCCAGCAGCCACGGAAAGGGACTAGCGGGAGGAATTGGATACAATGAGCAGTTCTTC. Amino acid sequence: CASSHGKGLAGGIGYNEQFF.

With respect to this clone: Relative to the germline gene, one junction end is altered; a read error may explain this. The chain links TRBV7-3 to TRBJ2-7; the D gene is possibly TRBD1 (6 bases). The CDR3 runs to 15 residues. The V gene's germline CDR1 is SGHTA and CDR2 FQGTGA. The DNA for the CDR3 is TGTGCCAGCAGCTTAACCGCTAATTCAGGGGATCAGAGGCACTTC. It is translated as CASSLTANSGDQRHF.

The chain combines TRBV29-1 with TRBJ2-7; maybe TRBD1 (5 bases). The CDR3 sequence is 13 residues long. Germline V gives CDR1 SQVTM, CDR2 ANQGSEA. V was pared by 6 bases and J by 6 bases, with 18 bases between. The CDR3 DNA follows: TGCAGCGTGACGACAGAGTTAGTTTCCGAGCAGTACTTC. Amino acids: CSVTTELVSEQYF.